This T cell receptor beta chain was identified in a study of T-cell reconstitution after alpha-beta-depleted transplantation in children. Germline V CDR1 and CDR2: LGHNA, YNFKEQ. Trimming removed 0 bases from V and 2 bases from J, with 19 bases in between. This CDR3 is 18 amino acids long. This clonotype has only a few counts. The library targeted TCRbeta and was prepared with unique molecular identifiers. TCRdb independently ran MiXCR on the PCR reads; one entry per CDR3 protein. The sample gives about 340,000 distinct CDR3 sequences, around 15% of which show up once; about 41% is in the top ten. Sequencing was performed on PBMCs, mostly from graft donor cells, taken 360 days after TCRalphabeta/CD19-depleted stem cell transplant. This chain links TRBV4-2 with TRBJ2-5; D might be TRBD1 (5 bases). This clonotype originated in a male patient aged 2-10 years who had a stem cell transplant for acute lymphoblastic leukemia, so the T cells may come from the graft donor. The CDR3 bases are TGTGCCAGCAGCCAAGACCTGGTCAGGGTCTCCACGCAAGAGACCCAGTACTTC. Residues: CASSQDLVRVSTQETQYF.